This passage covers 3 T cell receptor beta chains from one sample sequenced in a study of T cell changes during pregnancy in multiple sclerosis. Some clones are missing from TCRdb's copy, which holds only in-frame ones; the method was immunoSEQ multiplex PCR. The sample has almost 50,000 clones; about nine tenths are singletons. The starting material was CD8+ T cells from peripheral blood mononuclear cells, obtained after pregnancy. All receptors come from a female donor with multiple sclerosis, enrolled in a pregnancy study.

Only a few counts were recorded for this clone. The genes are TRBV9 and TRBJ2-2; the D gene is possibly TRBD2 (5 bases). There are 14 residues in the CDR3. Trimming left V 0 bases short and J 7 bases short, with 10 bases between. Per germline, CDR1 SGDLS and CDR2 YYNGEE. This CDR3 is CASSVDGGGGELFF. As DNA, the CDR3 is TGTGCCAGCAGCGTAGACGGAGGAGGCGGGGAGCTGTTTTTT.

In this sample, this clone turned up once. DNA of the CDR3: TGCGCCAGCAGCCCCTCTAGCGGGGGCCTCGACTACAATGAGCAGTTCTTC. It specifies CASSPSSGGLDYNEQFF. The rearrangement links TRBV5-1 to TRBJ2-1; 10 bases map to TRBD2. Trimming cost V 4 bases and J 3 bases; bases outside gene matches: 10. Germline V gives CDR1 SGHRS, CDR2 YFSETQ. This CDR3 spans 17 amino acids.

The gene calls are TRBV6-5 and TRBJ1-6; D perhaps matches TRBD1 (6 bases). Per the germline V gene, CDR1 is MNHEY and CDR2 is SVGAGI. CDR3 length: 15 residues. Trimming pared 2 bases from V and 10 bases from J, leaving 15 bases between. The CDR3: CASSYAGQTISPLHF. Written as DNA, the CDR3 is TGTGCCAGCAGTTACGCAGGACAGACTATATCACCCCTCCACTTT.